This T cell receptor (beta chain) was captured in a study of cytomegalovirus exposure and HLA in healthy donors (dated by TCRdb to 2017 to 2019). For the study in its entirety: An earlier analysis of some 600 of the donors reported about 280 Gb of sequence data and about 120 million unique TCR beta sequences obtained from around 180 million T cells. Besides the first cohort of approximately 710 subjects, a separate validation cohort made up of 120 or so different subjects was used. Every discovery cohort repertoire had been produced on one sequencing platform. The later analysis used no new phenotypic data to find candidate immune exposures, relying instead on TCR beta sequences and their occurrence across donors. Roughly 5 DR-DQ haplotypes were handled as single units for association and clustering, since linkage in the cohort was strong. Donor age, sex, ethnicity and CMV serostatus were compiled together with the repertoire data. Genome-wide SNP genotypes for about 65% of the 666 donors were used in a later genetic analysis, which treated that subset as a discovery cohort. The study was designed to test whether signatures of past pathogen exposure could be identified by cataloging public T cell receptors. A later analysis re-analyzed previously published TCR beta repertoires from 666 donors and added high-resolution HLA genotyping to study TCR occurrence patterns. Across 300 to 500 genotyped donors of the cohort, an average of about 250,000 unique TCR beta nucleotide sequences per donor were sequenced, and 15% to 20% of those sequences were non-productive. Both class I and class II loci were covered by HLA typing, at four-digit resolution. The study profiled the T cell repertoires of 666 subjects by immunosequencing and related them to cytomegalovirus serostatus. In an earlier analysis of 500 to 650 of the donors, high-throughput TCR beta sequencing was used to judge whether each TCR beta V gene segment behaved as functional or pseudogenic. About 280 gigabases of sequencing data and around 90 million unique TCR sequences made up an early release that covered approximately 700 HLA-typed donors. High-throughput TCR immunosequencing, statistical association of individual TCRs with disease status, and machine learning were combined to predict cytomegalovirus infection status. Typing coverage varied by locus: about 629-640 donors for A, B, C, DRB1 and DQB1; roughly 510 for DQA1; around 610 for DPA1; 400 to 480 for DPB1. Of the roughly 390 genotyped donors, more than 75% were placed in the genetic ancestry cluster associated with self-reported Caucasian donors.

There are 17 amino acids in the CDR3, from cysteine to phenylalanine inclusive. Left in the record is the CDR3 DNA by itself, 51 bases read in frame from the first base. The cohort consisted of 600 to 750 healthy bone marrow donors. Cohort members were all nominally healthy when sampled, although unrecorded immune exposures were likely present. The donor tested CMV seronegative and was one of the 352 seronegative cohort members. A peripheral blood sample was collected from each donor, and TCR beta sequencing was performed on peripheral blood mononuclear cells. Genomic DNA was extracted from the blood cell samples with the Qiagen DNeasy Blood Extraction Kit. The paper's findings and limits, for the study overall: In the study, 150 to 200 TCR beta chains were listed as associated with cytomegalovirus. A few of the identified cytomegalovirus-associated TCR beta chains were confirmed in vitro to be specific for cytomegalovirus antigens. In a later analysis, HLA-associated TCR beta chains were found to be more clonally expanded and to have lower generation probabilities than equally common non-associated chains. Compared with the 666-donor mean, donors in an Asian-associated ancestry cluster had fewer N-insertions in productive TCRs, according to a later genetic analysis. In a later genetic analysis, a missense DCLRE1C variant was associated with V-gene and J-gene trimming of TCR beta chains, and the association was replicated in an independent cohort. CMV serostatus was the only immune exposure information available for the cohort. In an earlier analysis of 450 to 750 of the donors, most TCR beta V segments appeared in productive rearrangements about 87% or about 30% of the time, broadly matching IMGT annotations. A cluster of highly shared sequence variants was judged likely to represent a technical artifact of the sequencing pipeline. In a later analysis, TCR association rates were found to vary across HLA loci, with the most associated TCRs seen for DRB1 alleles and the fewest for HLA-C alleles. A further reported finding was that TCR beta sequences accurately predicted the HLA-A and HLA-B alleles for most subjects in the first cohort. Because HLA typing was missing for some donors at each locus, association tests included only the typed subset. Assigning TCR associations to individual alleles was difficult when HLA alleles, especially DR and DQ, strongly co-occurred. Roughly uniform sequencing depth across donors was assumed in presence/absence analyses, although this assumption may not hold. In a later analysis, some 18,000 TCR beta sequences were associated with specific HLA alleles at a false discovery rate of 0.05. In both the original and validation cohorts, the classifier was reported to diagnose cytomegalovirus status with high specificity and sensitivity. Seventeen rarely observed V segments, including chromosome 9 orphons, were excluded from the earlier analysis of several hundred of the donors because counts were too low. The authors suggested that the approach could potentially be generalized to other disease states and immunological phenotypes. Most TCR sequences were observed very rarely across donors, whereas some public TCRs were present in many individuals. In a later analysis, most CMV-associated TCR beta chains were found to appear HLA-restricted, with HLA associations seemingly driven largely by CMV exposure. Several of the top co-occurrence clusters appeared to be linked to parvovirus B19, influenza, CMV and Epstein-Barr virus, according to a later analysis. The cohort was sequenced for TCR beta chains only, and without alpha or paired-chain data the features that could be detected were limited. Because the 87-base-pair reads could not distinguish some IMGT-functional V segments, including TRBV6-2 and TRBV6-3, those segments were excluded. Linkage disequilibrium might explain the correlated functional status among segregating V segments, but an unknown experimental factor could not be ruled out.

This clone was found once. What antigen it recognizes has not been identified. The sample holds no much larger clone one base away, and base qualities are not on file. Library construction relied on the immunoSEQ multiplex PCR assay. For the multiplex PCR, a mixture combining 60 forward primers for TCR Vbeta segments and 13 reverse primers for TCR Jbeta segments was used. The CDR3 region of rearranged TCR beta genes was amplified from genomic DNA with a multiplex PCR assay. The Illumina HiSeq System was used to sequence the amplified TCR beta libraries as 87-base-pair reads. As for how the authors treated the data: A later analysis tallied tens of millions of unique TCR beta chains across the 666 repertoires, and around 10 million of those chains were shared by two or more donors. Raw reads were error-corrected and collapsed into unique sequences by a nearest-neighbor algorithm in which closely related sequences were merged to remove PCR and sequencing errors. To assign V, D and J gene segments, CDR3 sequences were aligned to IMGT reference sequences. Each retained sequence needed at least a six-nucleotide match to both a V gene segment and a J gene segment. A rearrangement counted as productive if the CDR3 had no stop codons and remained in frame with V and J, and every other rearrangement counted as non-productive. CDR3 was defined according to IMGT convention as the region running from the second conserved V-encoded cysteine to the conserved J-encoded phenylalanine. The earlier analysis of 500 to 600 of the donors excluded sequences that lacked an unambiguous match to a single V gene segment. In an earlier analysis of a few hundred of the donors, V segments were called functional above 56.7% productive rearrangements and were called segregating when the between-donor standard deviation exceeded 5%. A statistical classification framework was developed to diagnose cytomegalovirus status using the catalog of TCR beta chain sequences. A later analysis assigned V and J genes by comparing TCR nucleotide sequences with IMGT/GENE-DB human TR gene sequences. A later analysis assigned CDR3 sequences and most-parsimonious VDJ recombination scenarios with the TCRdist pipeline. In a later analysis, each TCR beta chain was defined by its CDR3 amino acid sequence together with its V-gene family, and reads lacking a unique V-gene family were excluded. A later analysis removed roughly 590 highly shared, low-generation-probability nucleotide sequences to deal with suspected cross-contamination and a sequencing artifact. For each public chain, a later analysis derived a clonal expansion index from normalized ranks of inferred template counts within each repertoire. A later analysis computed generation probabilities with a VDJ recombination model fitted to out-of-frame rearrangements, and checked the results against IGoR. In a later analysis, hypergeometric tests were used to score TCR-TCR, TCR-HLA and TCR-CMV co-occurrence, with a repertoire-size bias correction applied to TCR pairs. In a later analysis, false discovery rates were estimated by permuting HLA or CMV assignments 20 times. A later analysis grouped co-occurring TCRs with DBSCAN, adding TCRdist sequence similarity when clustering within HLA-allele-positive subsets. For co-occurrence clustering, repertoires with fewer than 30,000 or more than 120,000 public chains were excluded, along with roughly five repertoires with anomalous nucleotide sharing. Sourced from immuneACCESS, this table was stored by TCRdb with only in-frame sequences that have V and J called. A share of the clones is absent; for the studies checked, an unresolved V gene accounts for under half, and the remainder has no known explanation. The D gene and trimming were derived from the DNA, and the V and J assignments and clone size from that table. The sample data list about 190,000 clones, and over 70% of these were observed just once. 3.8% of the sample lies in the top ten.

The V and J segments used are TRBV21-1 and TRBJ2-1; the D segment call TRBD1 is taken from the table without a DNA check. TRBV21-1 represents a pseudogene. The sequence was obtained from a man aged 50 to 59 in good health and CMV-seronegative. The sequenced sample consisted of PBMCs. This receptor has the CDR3 CASSKGCRQGLDNEQFF. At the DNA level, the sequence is TGTGCCAGCAGCAAAGGTTGTCGGCAGGGGCTAGACAATGAGCAGTTCTTC.